The entry below describes one TCR beta chain. These data are taken from a study of blood T cell repertoires in COVID-19. Whole-study context: T cells, B-cell-depleted T cells, or PBMCs provided the cDNA or gDNA that served as material.

The method was immunoSEQ multiplex PCR; TCRdb's version includes in-frame clones alone and lacks a portion of them. This table holds approximately 110,000 clones, 70% to 80% found once. The germline V gene has CDR1 GTSNPN and CDR2 SVGIG (reference sequence). After removal of 5 bases from V and 1 base from J, the junction contained 1 base not matched to a gene. CDR3 size: 14 residues. The receptor was derived from a man in his sixties or seventies with active or convalescent COVID-19. J is TRBJ1-3 and V is TRBV30, with 11 bases lining up with TRBD1. The sequencing input was peripheral blood. CDR3: CAWGTGGSGNTIYF. CDR3 DNA sequence: TGTGCCTGGGGGACAGGGGGTTCTGGAAACACCATATATTTT.